This passage covers 22 T cell receptor beta chains from one sample sequenced in a study of cytomegalovirus exposure and HLA in healthy donors. This PCR relied on a set of 60 Vbeta primers and 13 Jbeta primers. The repertoire was sequenced with immunoSEQ multiplex PCR; TCRdb's copy has only in-frame clones and lacks some. The repertoire holds 150,000 or so clones, roughly 84% seen once, with under 1.1% in the top ten. Sequencing used PBMCs. The receptors originated from a man aged 25-45 years in good health and CMV-seronegative.

This clone was observed once. The J gene is TRBJ1-1, the V gene TRBV30; TRBD1 agrees at 12 bases. CDR3 size: 13 residues. CDR1 GTSNPN and CDR2 SVGIG come from the germline V gene (reference sequence). With 5 bases clipped from V and 6 bases from J, the junction kept 4 bases outside the gene matches. CDR3 residues: CAWGTGGLPEAFF. The DNA of the CDR3 is TGTGCCTGGGGGACAGGGGGCCTCCCTGAAGCTTTCTTT. The whole variable domain, remainder taken from reference TRBV30 and TRBJ1-1, is SQTIHQWPATLVQPVGSPLSLECTVEGTSNPNLYWYRQAAGRGLQLLFYSVGIGQISSEVPQNLSASRPQDRQFILSSKKLLLSDSGFYLCAWGTGGLPEAFFGQGTRLTVV.

V and J are TRBV7-9 and TRBJ2-7, with 8 bases lining up with TRBD2. The CDR3 runs 16 residues. V dropped 6 bases and J dropped 1; count of bases not matched to a gene: 11. Germline V CDR1 and CDR2: SEHNR, FQNEAQ (reference sequence). CDR3 DNA: TGTGCCAGCAGATCAGCTAGCGGGCCCGTGTCCTACGAGCAGTACTTC. Protein product: CASRSASGPVSYEQYF.

The chain employs TRBV27 and TRBJ2-1; 8 bases match TRBD2. V lost 6 bases and J lost 0; bases outside the gene matches: 10. This CDR3 has 17 residues. The V gene's germline CDR1 is MNHEY and CDR2 SMNVEV (reference sequence). The CDR3 nucleotides read TGTGCCAGCAGCGATCTAGGCGGGACTAGCTCCTACAATGAGCAGTTCTTC. Its translation is CASSDLGGTSSYNEQFF.

This chain connects TRBV10-3 to TRBJ1-3; D not resolved. The V end lost 6 bases, the J end lost 3 bases, and 6 bases lay between the germline ends. Germline V CDR1 and CDR2: ENHRY, SYGVKD. The length of the CDR3 is 12 residues. The CDR3 loop is CAISRVGNTIYF. The CDR3 DNA is TGTGCCATCAGCCGTGTTGGAAACACCATATATTTT.

This clone was counted a single time. This sequence joins TRBV27 and TRBJ2-2; D may be TRBD1 (6 bases). Looked up from germline, CDR1 is MNHEY and CDR2 is SMNVEV (reference sequence). The CDR3 consists of 16 residues. Trimming took 4 bases from V and 6 from J, leaving 18 bases between them. In DNA, the CDR3 is TGTGCCAGCAGTTCTTGGAGAACAGGGTGGTCCGGGGAGCTGTTTTTT. Translating gives CASSSWRTGWSGELFF.

The chain links TRBV19 to TRBJ2-1, with 8 bases aligning to TRBD2. The CDR3 consists of 15 residues. With V trimmed by 7 bases and J by 6 bases, 11 bases remained unmatched. CDR1 and CDR2 from the germline V gene are LNHDA and SQIVND (reference sequence). The CDR3 spells CASTQPGLGANEQFF. Here the CDR3 DNA reads TGTGCCAGTACCCAACCGGGACTAGGAGCCAATGAGCAGTTCTTC.

For the CDR3, the DNA is TGTGCCAGCAGCTTACTGCAGGGGGCTGGAGGAGCTTTCTTT. It specifies CASSLLQGAGGAFF. This chain links TRBV11-2 with TRBJ1-1; TRBD1 agrees at 8 bases. Germline V gene sequence: CDR1 SGHAT, CDR2 FQNNGV. CDR3 length: 14 residues. Trimming at V came to 2 bases and at J to 10 bases, leaving 9 bases not matched to a gene.

CDR3 sequence: CASSLIQGAGYNEQFF. CDR3 DNA: TGTGCCAGCAGTTTAATACAGGGGGCTGGATACAATGAGCAGTTCTTC. This chain uses TRBV27 with TRBJ2-1; 9 nucleotides line up with TRBD1. Germline-derived CDR1 and CDR2 are MNHEY and SMNVEV (reference sequence). Trimming took 2 bases from V and 4 from J; bases not matched to a gene: 6. This CDR3 has 16 residues.

The chain couples TRBV6-1 to TRBJ1-6, with TRBD1 matching 7 bases. CDR1 and CDR2 from the germline V gene are MNHNS and SASEGT. This CDR3 has 15 amino acids. V shed 4 bases, J shed 10 bases, and the junction held 10 bases outside the gene matches. The CDR3 sequence: CASSVGTGARSPLHF. In DNA form, the CDR3 reads TGTGCCAGCAGTGTTGGAACAGGGGCTCGATCACCCCTCCACTTT.

The rearrangement joins TRBV15 to TRBJ2-2; 7 bases are a match to TRBD1. This CDR3 spans 14 amino acids. Unmatched junction bases numbered 2, after V lost 3 bases and J lost 4 bases. Per the germline V gene, CDR1 is LNHNV and CDR2 is YYDKDF (reference sequence). Here the CDR3 reads CATSRTGSTGELFF. The CDR3 nucleotides are TGTGCCACCAGCAGGACAGGGTCCACCGGGGAGCTGTTTTTT.

The chain uses TRBV29-1 and TRBJ2-1; 7 bases fit TRBD2. Germline assignment: CDR1 SQVTM and CDR2 ANQGSEA. Unmatched junction bases numbered 5, after V lost 3 bases and J lost 0 bases. The CDR3 is 15 residues long. CDR3 sequence reads: CSVEGGESSYNEQFF. The CDR3 DNA sequence: TGCAGCGTTGAGGGGGGGGAGAGCTCCTACAATGAGCAGTTCTTC.

This clone appeared once. V and J are TRBV6-5 and TRBJ2-5, with D possibly being TRBD1 (6 bases). The better agreement between TRBJ2-7 and the DNA end casts doubt on the J call. This CDR3 comprises 14 residues. Per germline, CDR1 MNHEY and CDR2 SVGAGI. The CDR3 region is CASSQGPTLYEQYF. The CDR3 coding sequence is TGTGCCAGCAGCCAGGGGCCCACACTTTACGAGCAGTACTTC.

This chain uses TRBV7-9 with TRBJ2-3; 7 bases match TRBD2. The V and J ends lost 2 bases and 3 bases, in that order; junction bases with no gene match: 2. The CDR3 length is 14 residues. Per germline, CDR1 SEHNR and CDR2 FQNEAQ (reference sequence). This CDR3 reads CASSLLGGTDTQYF. The CDR3 DNA follows: TGTGCCAGCAGCTTACTGGGGGGGACAGATACGCAGTATTTT.

The chain joins TRBV2 to TRBJ2-1, with TRBD2 matching over 9 bases. CDR1 and CDR2 from the germline V gene are SNHLY and FYNNEI. The trim removed 8 bases at V and 0 bases at J, leaving 14 bases unmatched. This CDR3 spans 18 amino acids. CDR3: CASLHRAGGPSSYNEQFF. CDR3 in DNA: TGTGCCAGCCTACATCGAGCGGGGGGCCCAAGCTCCTACAATGAGCAGTTCTTC.

V usage is TRBV9 and J usage is TRBJ2-2; D perhaps matches TRBD2 (7 bases). The length of the CDR3 is 16 residues. Between the trimmed V and J ends, which lost 0 bases and 4 bases, there was a span of 13 bases. CDR1 is SGDLS, CDR2 YYNGEE, per germline. CDR3 residues: CASSVGGGLSTGELFF. The DNA for the CDR3 is TGTGCCAGCAGCGTAGGGGGGGGGCTCAGCACCGGGGAGCTGTTTTTT.

The CDR3 DNA sequence: TGTGCCATCAGCGGGGTGGGTAACGAGCAGTACTTC. Translated: CAISGVGNEQYF. The J gene is TRBJ2-5, the V gene TRBV10-3; TRBD2 is a possible D gene (5 bases). The DNA end favors TRBJ2-7, so the J call may be wrong. The CDR3 runs to 12 residues. Germline CDR1 ENHRY, CDR2 SYGVKD.

The chain is built from TRBV4-2 and TRBJ2-2, with 7 bases matching TRBD2. Germline CDR1 LGHNA, CDR2 YNFKEQ. The length of the CDR3 is 18 residues. The J segment lost 0 bases and the V segment lost 1 base, leaving 8 bases of the junction unmatched. CDR3 region: CASSQALAGRTNTGELFF. CDR3 in DNA: TGTGCCAGCAGCCAAGCCTTAGCGGGTCGAACGAACACCGGGGAGCTGTTTTTT.

The V gene is TRBV7-8, the J gene TRBJ1-2, with 8 bases identical to TRBD1. The V gene's germline CDR1 is SGHVS and CDR2 FQNEAQ. CDR3 length: 14 amino acids. Trimming removed 5 bases from V and 2 bases from J; junction bases left unmatched: 4. Here the CDR3 reads CASSRGDRNYGYTF. CDR3 in DNA: TGTGCCAGCAGCAGGGGGGACAGGAACTATGGCTACACCTTC.

The chain recombines TRBV7-9 with TRBJ2-7; no firm D call. V lost 2 bases to trimming and J lost 2 bases, with 10 bases between them. Germline V CDR1 and CDR2: SEHNR, FQNEAQ (reference sequence). The CDR3 is 14 residues long. The CDR3 protein is CASSLRAGTYEQYF. The CDR3 DNA sequence: TGTGCCAGCAGCTTACGAGCAGGTACCTACGAGCAGTACTTC.

Written as DNA, the CDR3 is TGTGCCAGCAGCTTCGGACTAGCGGGGGGCACAGATACGCAGTATTTT. It yields the protein CASSFGLAGGTDTQYF. The V call is TRBV5-6, the J call TRBJ2-3; 13 nucleotides line up with TRBD2. The CDR3 spans 16 residues. In germline, CDR1 is SGHDT, CDR2 YYEEEE. Losses at the gene ends were 2 bases for V and 1 base for J; bases not matched to a gene: 1.

This clone was picked up one time. The chain is built from TRBV10-3 and TRBJ1-4; weak D call: TRBD1 (5 bases). CDR3 size: 13 residues. V lost 4 bases, J lost 3 bases, and 6 bases lay in between. CDR1 is ENHRY, CDR2 SYGVKD, per germline. The CDR3 loop is CAISGGANEKLFF. In DNA, the CDR3 is TGTGCCATCAGTGGGGGGGCTAATGAAAAACTGTTTTTT.

The J gene is TRBJ2-2, the V gene TRBV2; possible D gene TRBD1, 6 bases. Germline loops: CDR1 SNHLY, CDR2 FYNNEI. This CDR3 spans 14 amino acids. The V gene lost 5 bases and the J gene lost 6 bases, with 13 bases spanning the gap. CDR3 region: CASSSTGFAGELFF. CDR3 DNA: TGTGCCAGCAGTTCTACAGGGTTCGCCGGGGAGCTGTTTTTT. The whole variable domain, remainder taken from reference TRBV2 and TRBJ2-2, is EPEVTQTPSHQVTQMGQEVILRCVPISNHLYFYWYRQILGQKVEFLVSFYNNEISEKSEIFDDQFSVERPDGSNFTLKIRSTKLEDSAMYFCASSSTGFAGELFFGEGSRLTVL.